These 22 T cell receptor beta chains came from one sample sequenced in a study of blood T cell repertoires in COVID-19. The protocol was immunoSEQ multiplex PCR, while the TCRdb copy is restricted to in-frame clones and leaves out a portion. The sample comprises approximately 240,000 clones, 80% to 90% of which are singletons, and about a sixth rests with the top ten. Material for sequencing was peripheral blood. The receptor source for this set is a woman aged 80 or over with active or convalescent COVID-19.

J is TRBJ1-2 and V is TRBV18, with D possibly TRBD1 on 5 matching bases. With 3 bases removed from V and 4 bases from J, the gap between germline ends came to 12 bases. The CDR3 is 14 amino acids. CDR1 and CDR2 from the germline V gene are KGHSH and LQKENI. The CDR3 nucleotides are TGTGCCAGCTCACCCATCGACAGTTCCTATGGCTACACCTTC. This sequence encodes CASSPIDSSYGYTF.

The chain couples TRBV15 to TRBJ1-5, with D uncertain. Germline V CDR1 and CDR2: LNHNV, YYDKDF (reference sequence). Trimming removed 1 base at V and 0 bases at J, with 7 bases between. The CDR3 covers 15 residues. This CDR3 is CATSRGQYSNQPQHF. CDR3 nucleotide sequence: TGTGCCACCAGCAGAGGGCAGTATAGCAATCAGCCCCAGCATTTT.

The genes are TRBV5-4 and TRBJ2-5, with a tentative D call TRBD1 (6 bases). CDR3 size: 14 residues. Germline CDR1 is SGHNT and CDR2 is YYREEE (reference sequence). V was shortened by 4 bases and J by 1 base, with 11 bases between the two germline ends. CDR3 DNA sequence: TGTGCCAGCAGCCAGACAGGTGTCCAAGAGACCCAGTACTTC. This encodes CASSQTGVQETQYF.

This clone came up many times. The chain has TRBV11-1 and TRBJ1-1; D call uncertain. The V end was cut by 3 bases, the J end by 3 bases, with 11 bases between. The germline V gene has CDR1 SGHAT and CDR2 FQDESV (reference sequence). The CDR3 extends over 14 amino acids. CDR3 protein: CASSFAAGDTEAFF. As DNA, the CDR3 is TGTGCCAGCAGCTTTGCCGCGGGCGACACTGAAGCTTTCTTT.

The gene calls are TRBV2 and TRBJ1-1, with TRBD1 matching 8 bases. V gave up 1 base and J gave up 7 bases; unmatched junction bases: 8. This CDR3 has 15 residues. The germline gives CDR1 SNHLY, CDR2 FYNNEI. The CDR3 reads CASSEVGRGLNEAFF. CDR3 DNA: TGTGCCAGCAGTGAAGTGGGCAGGGGGCTTAATGAAGCTTTCTTT.

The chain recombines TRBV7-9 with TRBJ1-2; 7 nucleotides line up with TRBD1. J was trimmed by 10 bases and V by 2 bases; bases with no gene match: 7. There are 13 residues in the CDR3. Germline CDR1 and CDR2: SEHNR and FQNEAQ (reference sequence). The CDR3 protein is CASSLISTGAYTF. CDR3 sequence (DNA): TGTGCCAGCAGCTTAATCAGTACAGGGGCCTACACCTTC.

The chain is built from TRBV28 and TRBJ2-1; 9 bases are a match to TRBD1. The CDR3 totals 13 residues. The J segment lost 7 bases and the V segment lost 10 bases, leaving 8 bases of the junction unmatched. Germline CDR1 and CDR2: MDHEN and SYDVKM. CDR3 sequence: CATSGTGRNEQFF. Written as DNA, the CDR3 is TGTGCCACCTCCGGGACAGGGAGGAATGAGCAGTTCTTC.

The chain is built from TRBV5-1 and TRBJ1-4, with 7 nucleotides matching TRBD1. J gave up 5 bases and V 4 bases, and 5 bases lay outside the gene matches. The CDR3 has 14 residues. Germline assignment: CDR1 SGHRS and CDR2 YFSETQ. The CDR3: CASSPGQTNEKLFF. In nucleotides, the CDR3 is TGCGCCAGCAGCCCGGGACAGACGAATGAAAAACTGTTTTTT.

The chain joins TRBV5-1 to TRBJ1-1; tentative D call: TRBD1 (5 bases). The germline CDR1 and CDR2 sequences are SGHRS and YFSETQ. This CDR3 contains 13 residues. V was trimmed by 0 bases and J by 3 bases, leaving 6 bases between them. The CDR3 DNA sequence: TGCGCCAGCAGCTTGGTAGGGGACACTGAAGCTTTCTTT. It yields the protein CASSLVGDTEAFF.

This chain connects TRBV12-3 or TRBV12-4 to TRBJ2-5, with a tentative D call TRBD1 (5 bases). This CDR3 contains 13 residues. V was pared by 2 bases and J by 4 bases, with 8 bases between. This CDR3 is CASSLQGIETQYF. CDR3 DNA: TGTGCCAGCAGTTTACAGGGTATAGAGACCCAGTACTTC.

CDR3 nucleotides: TGTGCCAGCAGTTCAGGGGACAGTTCTGAAGCTTTCTTT. Its translation: CASSSGDSSEAFF. This chain joins TRBV7-9 and TRBJ1-1; 7 bases are a match to TRBD1. In germline, CDR1 is SEHNR, CDR2 FQNEAQ (reference sequence). V was clipped by 6 bases and J by 6 bases; unmatched bases: 7. CDR3 length: 13 residues. The full variable domain, its missing parts supplied by reference TRBV7-9 and TRBJ1-1, is DTGVSQNPRHKITKRGQNVTFRCDPISEHNRLYWYRQTLGQGPEFLTYFQNEAQLEKSRLLSDRFSAERPKGSFSTLEIQRTEQGDSAMYLCASSSGDSSEAFFGQGTRLTVV.

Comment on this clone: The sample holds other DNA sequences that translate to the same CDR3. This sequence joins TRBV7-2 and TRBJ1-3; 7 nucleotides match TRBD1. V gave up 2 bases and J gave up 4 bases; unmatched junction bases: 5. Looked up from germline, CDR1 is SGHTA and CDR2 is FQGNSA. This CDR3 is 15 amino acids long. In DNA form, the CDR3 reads TGTGCCAGCAGCTTAAGGGGGCAGAAAGGAAACACCATATATTTT. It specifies CASSLRGQKGNTIYF.

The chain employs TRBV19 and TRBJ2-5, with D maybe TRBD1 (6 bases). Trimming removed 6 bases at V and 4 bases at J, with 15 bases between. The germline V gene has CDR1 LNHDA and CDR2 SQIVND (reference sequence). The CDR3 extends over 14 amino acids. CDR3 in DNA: TGTGCCAGTAGCGACAGCCCCAGGGGAGAGACCCAGTACTTC. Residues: CASSDSPRGETQYF.

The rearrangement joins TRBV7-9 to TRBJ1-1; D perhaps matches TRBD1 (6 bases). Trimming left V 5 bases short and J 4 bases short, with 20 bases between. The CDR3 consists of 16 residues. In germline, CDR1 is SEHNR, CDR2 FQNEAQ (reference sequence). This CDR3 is CASSREGGRMGTEAFF. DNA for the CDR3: TGTGCCAGCAGCCGAGAGGGGGGGCGGATGGGCACTGAAGCTTTCTTT. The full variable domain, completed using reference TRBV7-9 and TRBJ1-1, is DTGVSQNPRHKITKRGQNVTFRCDPISEHNRLYWYRQTLGQGPEFLTYFQNEAQLEKSRLLSDRFSAERPKGSFSTLEIQRTEQGDSAMYLCASSREGGRMGTEAFFGQGTRLTVV.

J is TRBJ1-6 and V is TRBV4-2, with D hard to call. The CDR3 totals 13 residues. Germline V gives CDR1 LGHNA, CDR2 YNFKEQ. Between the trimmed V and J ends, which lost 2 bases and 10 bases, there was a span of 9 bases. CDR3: CASSQLLGSPLHF. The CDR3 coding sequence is TGTGCCAGCAGCCAACTACTCGGGTCACCCCTCCACTTT.

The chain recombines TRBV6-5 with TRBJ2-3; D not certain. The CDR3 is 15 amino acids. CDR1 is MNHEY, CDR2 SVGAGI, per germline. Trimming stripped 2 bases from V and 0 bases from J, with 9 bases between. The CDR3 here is CASSYSRSSTDTQYF. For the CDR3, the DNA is TGTGCCAGCAGTTACAGTCGGTCTAGCACAGATACGCAGTATTTT.

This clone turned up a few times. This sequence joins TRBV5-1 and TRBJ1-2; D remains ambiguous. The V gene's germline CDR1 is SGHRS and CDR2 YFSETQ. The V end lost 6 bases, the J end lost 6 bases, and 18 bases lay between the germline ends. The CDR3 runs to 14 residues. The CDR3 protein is CASKRSSGSDGYTF. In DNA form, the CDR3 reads TGCGCCAGCAAAAGGTCGTCGGGAAGCGATGGCTACACCTTC.

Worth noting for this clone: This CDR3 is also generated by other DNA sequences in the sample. The CDR3 DNA sequence: TGTGCCAGCAGCCCAATCGGGACAGTCAATTCACCCCTCCACTTT. It encodes CASSPIGTVNSPLHF. The V and J genes are TRBV7-9 and TRBJ1-6, with 7 bases fitting TRBD1. V was clipped by 5 bases and J by 7 bases; unmatched bases: 8. This CDR3 spans 15 amino acids. CDR1 and CDR2 from the germline V gene are SEHNR and FQNEAQ (reference sequence). Full variable domain (rest looked up from reference TRBV7-9 and TRBJ1-6): DTGVSQNPRHKITKRGQNVTFRCDPISEHNRLYWYRQTLGQGPEFLTYFQNEAQLEKSRLLSDRFSAERPKGSFSTLEIQRTEQGDSAMYLCASSPIGTVNSPLHFGNGTRLTVT.

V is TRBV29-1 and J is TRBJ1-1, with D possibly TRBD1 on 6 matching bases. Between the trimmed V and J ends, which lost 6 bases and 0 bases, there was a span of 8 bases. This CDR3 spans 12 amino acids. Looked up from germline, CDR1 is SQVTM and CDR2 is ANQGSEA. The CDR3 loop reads CSVRTVNTEAFF. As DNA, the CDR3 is TGCAGCGTAAGGACAGTGAACACTGAAGCTTTCTTT.

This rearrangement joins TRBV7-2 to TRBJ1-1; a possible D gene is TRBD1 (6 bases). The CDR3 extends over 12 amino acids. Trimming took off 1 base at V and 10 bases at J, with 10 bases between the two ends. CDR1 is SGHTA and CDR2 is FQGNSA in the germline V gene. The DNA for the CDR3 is TGTGCCAGCAGCTTAGGAGGGGGGGTAGCTTTCTTT. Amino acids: CASSLGGGVAFF.

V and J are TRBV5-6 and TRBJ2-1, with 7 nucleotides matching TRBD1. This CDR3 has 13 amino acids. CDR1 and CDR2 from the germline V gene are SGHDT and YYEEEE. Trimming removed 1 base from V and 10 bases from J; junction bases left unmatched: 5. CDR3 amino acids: CASSLKGASEQFF. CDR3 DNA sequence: TGTGCCAGCAGCTTGAAGGGGGCAAGCGAGCAGTTCTTC.

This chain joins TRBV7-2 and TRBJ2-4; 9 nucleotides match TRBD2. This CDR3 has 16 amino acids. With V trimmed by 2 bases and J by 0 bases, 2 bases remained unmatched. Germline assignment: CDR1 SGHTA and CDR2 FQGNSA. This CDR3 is CASSLRGRVAKNIQYF. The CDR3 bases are TGTGCCAGCAGCTTACGCGGGAGGGTAGCCAAAAACATTCAGTACTTC.